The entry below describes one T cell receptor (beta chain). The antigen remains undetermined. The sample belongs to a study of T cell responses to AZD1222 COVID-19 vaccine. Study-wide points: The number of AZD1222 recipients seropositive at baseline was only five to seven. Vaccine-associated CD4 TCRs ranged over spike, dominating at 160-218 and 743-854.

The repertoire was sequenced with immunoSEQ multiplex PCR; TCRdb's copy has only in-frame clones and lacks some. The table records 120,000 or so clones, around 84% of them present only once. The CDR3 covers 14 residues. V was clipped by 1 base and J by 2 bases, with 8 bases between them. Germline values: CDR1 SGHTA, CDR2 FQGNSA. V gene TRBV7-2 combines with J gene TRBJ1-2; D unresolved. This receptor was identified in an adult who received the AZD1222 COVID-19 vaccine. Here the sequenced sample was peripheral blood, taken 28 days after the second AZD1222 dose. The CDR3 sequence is CASSLGGRNYGYTF. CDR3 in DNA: TGTGCCAGCAGCTTAGGAGGCAGGAACTATGGCTACACCTTC.